A single sample is the source of the 25 T cell receptor beta chains below, sequenced in a study of cytomegalovirus exposure and HLA in healthy donors (TCRdb year 2017). Libraries were built with the immunoSEQ multiplex PCR assay. For the multiplex PCR, a mixture combining 60 forward primers for TCR Vbeta segments and 13 reverse primers for TCR Jbeta segments was used. Imported from immuneACCESS, the table was reduced by TCRdb to in-frame sequences with V and J called. These copies leave out some clones; in studies compared against another copy, an unresolved V gene accounts for under half, and the cause of the remainder is not known. The sample table records 75,000 to 100,000 clones; roughly 80% of these occur just once. Around 3.2% of the sample comes from the top ten. Sample: PBMCs. All receptors derive from a man in his forties in good health and CMV-seronegative.

In this sample, this clone turned up a few times. The chain combines TRBV4-2 with TRBJ1-2; D is perhaps TRBD1 (6 bases). The CDR3 spans 13 residues. The V end lost 1 base, the J end lost 8 bases, and 11 bases lay between the germline ends. Germline V gene sequence: CDR1 LGHNA, CDR2 YNFKEQ. This CDR3 reads CASSQVAGEGYTF. CDR3 sequence (DNA): TGTGCCAGCAGCCAAGTTGCAGGGGAGGGCTACACCTTC.

This clone was seen a handful of times. At the DNA level, this CDR3 is encoded by other sequences in the same sample as well. The V and J genes are TRBV6-1 and TRBJ1-5, with a weak D call TRBD1 (6 bases). V lost 0 bases and J 4 bases, leaving 10 bases between the germline ends. The CDR3 contains 15 residues. CDR1 and CDR2 from the germline V gene are MNHNS and SASEGT. The CDR3 protein is CASSEAGTGNQPQHF. Here the CDR3 DNA reads TGTGCCAGCAGTGAAGCTGGCACAGGGAATCAGCCCCAGCATTTT.

This chain uses TRBV6-5 with TRBJ1-3; tentative D call: TRBD1 (6 bases). The V and J ends lost 6 bases and 4 bases respectively, with 16 bases between them. The CDR3 contains 15 residues. Per the germline V gene, CDR1 is MNHEY and CDR2 is SVGAGI. This CDR3 reads CASRRQGTGGNTIYF. CDR3 DNA sequence: TGTGCCAGCAGACGCCAGGGGACGGGAGGAAACACCATATATTTT.

The chain combines TRBV19 with TRBJ2-7; D is ambiguous. Trimming removed 5 bases from V and 6 bases from J, with 14 bases in between. The V gene's germline CDR1 is LNHDA and CDR2 SQIVND (reference sequence). This CDR3 has 13 residues. CDR3: CASSAQAGTEQYF. DNA for the CDR3: TGTGCCAGTAGTGCGCAAGCAGGTACCGAGCAGTACTTC. The full variable domain, in which reference TRBV19 and TRBJ2-7 provide the parts outside the CDR3, is DGGITQSPKYLFRKEGQNVTLSCEQNLNHDAMYWYRQDPGQGLRLIYYSQIVNDFQKGDIAEGYSVSREKKESFPLTVTSAQKNPTAFYLCASSAQAGTEQYFGPGTRLTVT.

V gene TRBV30 combines with J gene TRBJ2-7; weak D call: TRBD2 (7 bases). Trimming cost V 0 bases and J 2 bases, with 11 bases left between them. CDR1 GTSNPN and CDR2 SVGIG come from the germline V gene (reference sequence). This CDR3 spans 14 amino acids. The CDR3 is CAWSVRGATYEQYF. The CDR3 DNA reads TGTGCCTGGAGTGTACGGGGGGCGACCTACGAGCAGTACTTC.

The J gene is TRBJ2-3, the V gene TRBV6-1; no reliable D call. Germline V gives CDR1 MNHNS, CDR2 SASEGT. V was trimmed by 2 bases and J by 0 bases, leaving 9 bases between them. The CDR3 has 15 amino acids. The CDR3 DNA reads TGTGCCAGCAGTGAACTGGGTAGCAGCACAGATACGCAGTATTTT. Translated, it gives CASSELGSSTDTQYF.

A single count supports this clone. The J gene is TRBJ1-5, the V gene TRBV28; 8 nucleotides line up with TRBD1. This CDR3 is built from 17 residues. Looked up from germline, CDR1 is MDHEN and CDR2 is SYDVKM. V lost 6 bases, J lost 0 bases, and 10 bases stayed unmatched. CDR3 amino acids: CASSPAGGQVSNQPQHF. The CDR3 nucleotides read TGTGCCAGCAGCCCGGCCGGGGGACAGGTTAGCAATCAGCCCCAGCATTTT.

The chain uses TRBV15 and TRBJ1-6, with D maybe TRBD1 (6 bases). CDR3 length: 14 amino acids. Germline V gives CDR1 LNHNV, CDR2 YYDKDF (reference sequence). Trimming removed 0 bases from V and 7 bases from J, with 7 bases in between. CDR3 sequence: CATSRDGGNSPLHF. Written as DNA, the CDR3 is TGTGCCACCAGCAGAGATGGGGGCAATTCACCCCTCCACTTT.

This sequence joins TRBV10-2 and TRBJ2-7, with D perhaps matching TRBD1 (6 bases). With 4 bases removed from V and 3 bases from J, the gap between germline ends came to 19 bases. CDR1 and CDR2 from the germline V gene are WSHSY and SAAADI. The CDR3 is made up of 16 amino acids. The chain's CDR3 is CASSALQGYGDYEQYF. CDR3 DNA sequence: TGCGCCAGCAGTGCTCTACAGGGTTACGGGGACTACGAGCAGTACTTC.

The chain recombines TRBV4-1 with TRBJ1-6; D is undetermined. This CDR3 spans 14 amino acids. CDR1 MGHRA and CDR2 YSYEKL come from the germline V gene. The ends were cut back, 2 bases at V and 7 bases at J, with 9 bases in the middle. Here the CDR3 DNA reads TGCGCCAGCAGCCAAACGCGAGGAAATTCACCCCTCCACTTT. Its protein is CASSQTRGNSPLHF.

This chain links TRBV9 with TRBJ2-2; D remains unclear. The CDR3 spans 16 residues. Trimming left V 0 bases short and J 1 base short, with 10 bases between. From germline, CDR1 is SGDLS and CDR2 YYNGEE. The CDR3 nucleotides are TGTGCCAGCAGCGTAGTACGCAACTTGAACACCGGGGAGCTGTTTTTT. It translates to CASSVVRNLNTGELFF.

The CDR3 DNA follows: TGTGCCAGCTCACTGGTTACCCAGGGGAGCAACTACGAGCAGTACTTC. This codes for CASSLVTQGSNYEQYF. The J gene is TRBJ2-7, the V gene TRBV18; perhaps TRBD1 as D (6 bases). Germline CDR1 is KGHSH and CDR2 is LQKENI. The CDR3 has 16 amino acids. Trimming removed 4 bases from V and 3 bases from J, with 19 bases in between.

The gene calls are TRBV7-9 and TRBJ2-7; TRBD2 matches 12 bases. The germline CDR1 and CDR2 sequences are SEHNR and FQNEAQ (reference sequence). The V and J ends lost 5 bases and 4 bases, in that order; junction bases with no gene match: 6. The CDR3 is 15 residues long. CDR3 DNA sequence: TGTGCCAGCAGCAGAACTAGCGGGAGGATGTACGAGCAGTACTTC. Encoded protein: CASSRTSGRMYEQYF.

The chain is built from TRBV2 and TRBJ1-1; maybe TRBD1 (5 bases). This CDR3 has 16 residues. The germline gives CDR1 SNHLY, CDR2 FYNNEI. Trimming removed 0 bases at V and 8 bases at J, with 19 bases between. This chain's CDR3 is CASSEAVGRVASEAFF. As DNA, the CDR3 is TGTGCCAGCAGTGAAGCAGTGGGCAGGGTCGCCTCGGAAGCTTTCTTT. Full variable domain (rest looked up from reference TRBV2 and TRBJ1-1): EPEVTQTPSHQVTQMGQEVILRCVPISNHLYFYWYRQILGQKVEFLVSFYNNEISEKSEIFDDQFSVERPDGSNFTLKIRSTKLEDSAMYFCASSEAVGRVASEAFFGQGTRLTVV.

This chain connects TRBV27 to TRBJ2-5, with TRBD1 as a possible D gene (6 bases). This CDR3 region has 13 residues. CDR1 and CDR2 from the germline V gene are MNHEY and SMNVEV (reference sequence). Deletions cut 6 bases from V and 2 bases from J, with 10 bases between. This CDR3 reads CASSYRDQETQYF. CDR3 bases: TGTGCCAGCAGCTACAGGGATCAAGAGACCCAGTACTTC.

The rearrangement joins TRBV28 to TRBJ2-7; 13 bases are shared with TRBD2. The CDR3 is 14 residues long. CDR1 is MDHEN, CDR2 SYDVKM, per germline. J was trimmed by 6 bases and V by 11 bases; bases with no gene match: 10. The CDR3 DNA reads TGTGCCTCTACACTAGCGGGAGGGCCGCTCGAGCAGTACTTC. Translated, it gives CASTLAGGPLEQYF. The complete variable domain, with remaining parts taken from reference TRBV28 and TRBJ2-7, reads DVKVTQSSRYLVKRTGEKVFLECVQDMDHENMFWYRQDPGLGLRLIYFSYDVKMKEKGDIPEGYSVSREKKERFSLILESASTNQTSMYLCASTLAGGPLEQYFGPGTRLTVT.

The CDR3 region is CASSGGLAAKNIQYF. Written as DNA, the CDR3 is TGTGCCAGCAGTGGGGGTCTAGCGGCCAAAAACATTCAGTACTTC. The rearrangement links TRBV28 to TRBJ2-4; D might be TRBD2 (6 bases). Germline V CDR1 and CDR2: MDHEN, SYDVKM. Trimming stripped 5 bases from V and 1 base from J, with 12 bases between. This CDR3 is built from 15 residues.

CDR3 in amino acids: CASSLQGLDAQYF. CDR3 nucleotides: TGTGCCAGCAGCTTACAGGGACTAGACGCGCAGTATTTT. The rearrangement joins TRBV7-2 to TRBJ2-3; TRBD2 aligns across 8 bases. Trimming cost V 2 bases and J 10 bases; bases outside gene matches: 5. This CDR3 contains 13 residues. Per the germline V gene, CDR1 is SGHTA and CDR2 is FQGNSA.

This clone has a handful of counts. The chain couples TRBV11-2 to TRBJ2-3; D possibly corresponds to TRBD2 (6 bases). Trimming shortened V by 5 bases and J by 0 bases, and 15 bases separated the two germline ends. The germline CDR1 and CDR2 sequences are SGHAT and FQNNGV. CDR3 length equals 16 residues. CDR3 loop: CASSPSPAGSTDTQYF. The DNA of the CDR3 is TGTGCCAGCAGCCCCTCCCCTGCGGGGAGCACAGATACGCAGTATTTT.

The CDR3 DNA is TGTGCCAGCACTGGACTAGCGGGAGGGCACGAGCAGTACTTC. Residues: CASTGLAGGHEQYF. The chain combines TRBV27 with TRBJ2-7; 15 bases are a match to TRBD2. Germline V gene data show CDR1 as MNHEY and CDR2 as SMNVEV (reference sequence). The V segment lost 7 bases and the J segment 5 bases; nucleotides outside the gene matches: 3. The CDR3 has 14 residues.

This chain links TRBV7-9 with TRBJ2-1; TRBD2 matches at 11 bases. Germline lookup yields CDR1 SEHNR and CDR2 FQNEAQ (reference sequence). V lost 5 bases and J lost 10; bases outside the gene matches: 10. CDR3 size: 15 residues. The CDR3 is CASSNTSGRFGEQFF. The CDR3 nucleotides are TGTGCCAGCAGCAACACTAGCGGGAGATTCGGGGAGCAGTTCTTC.

The V and J genes are TRBV5-6 and TRBJ1-4, with 8 bases fitting TRBD1. From germline, CDR1 is SGHDT and CDR2 YYEEEE. With V trimmed by 3 bases and J by 0 bases, 1 base remained unmatched. The CDR3 loop spans 15 amino acids. The CDR3 nucleotides are TGTGCCAGCAGCTCGACAGGGGCAACTAATGAAAAACTGTTTTTT. It specifies CASSSTGATNEKLFF. The complete variable domain, with remaining parts taken from reference TRBV5-6 and TRBJ1-4, reads DAGVTQSPTHLIKTRGQQVTLRCSPKSGHDTVSWYQQALGQGPQFIFQYYEEEERQRGNFPDRFSGHQFPNYSSELNVNALLLGDSALYLCASSSTGATNEKLFFGSGTQLSVL.

CDR3 sequence (DNA): TGTGCCAGCAGTTTAATTGGCCCCCAGGGATTCATCTCTGGGGCCAACGTCCTGACTTTC. Its translation is CASSLIGPQGFISGANVLTF. The chain couples TRBV27 to TRBJ2-6; TRBD1 might be the D (5 bases). Deletions cut 2 bases from V and 0 bases from J, with 20 bases between. Germline values: CDR1 MNHEY, CDR2 SMNVEV (reference sequence). The CDR3 sequence is 20 residues long. Full variable domain (outside the CDR3, taken from reference TRBV27 and TRBJ2-6): EAQVTQNPRYLITVTGKKLTVTCSQNMNHEYMSWYRQDPGLGLRQIYYSMNVEVTDKGDVPEGYKVSRKEKRNFPLILESPSPNQTSLYFCASSLIGPQGFISGANVLTFGAGSRLTVL.

The chain recombines TRBV5-1 with TRBJ1-2; 7 bases line up with TRBD1. CDR1 is SGHRS and CDR2 is YFSETQ in the germline V gene. The length of the CDR3 is 14 residues. The V segment lost 0 bases and the J segment 8 bases; nucleotides outside the gene matches: 7. The CDR3 here is CASSLGATGTGYTF. In DNA, the CDR3 is TGCGCCAGCAGCTTGGGTGCGACAGGGACGGGCTACACCTTC.

V usage is TRBV5-4 and J usage is TRBJ2-7; no clear D. Germline loops: CDR1 SGHNT, CDR2 YYREEE (reference sequence). The V gene lost 1 base and the J gene lost 0 bases, with 8 bases spanning the gap. This CDR3 has 14 residues. The CDR3, as DNA: TGTGCCAGCAGCTTGACAAAAAGCTCCTACGAGCAGTACTTC. Encoded protein: CASSLTKSSYEQYF. The full variable domain, its missing parts supplied by reference TRBV5-4 and TRBJ2-7, is ETGVTQSPTHLIKTRGQQVTLRCSSQSGHNTVSWYQQALGQGPQFIFQYYREEENGRGNFPPRFSGLQFPNYSSELNVNALELDDSALYLCASSLTKSSYEQYFGPGTRLTVT.